The clone carrying this TCR beta chain was observed a handful of times. The antigen remains unidentified. Germline V gene lookup returns CDR1 SGHTA and CDR2 FQGNSA. V was cut by 3 bases and J by 3 bases, with 12 bases left in between. The CDR3 is made up of 15 amino acids. The data stem from a study of identical twins. General observations from the study: The more abundant beta clonotypes in cord blood had fewer insertions, and memory repertoires did not show this. Sequences that were beta out-of-frame showed weaker excess twin sharing.

TCRdb analysed the 5' RACE reads with MiXCR anew, one entry per CDR3 protein. The table records approximately 700,000 distinct CDR3 sequences, about 20% of them present only once. The data were also submitted as part of a second study, on T cells expressing NK-cell markers. That report notes: The CD3+CD56-NKG2C+ fraction of a handful of donors was also led by these clonotypes.

This clonotype was obtained from a woman between 18 and 29 years old in good health. The source material was PBMCs. The genes are TRBV7-2 and TRBJ2-1; D remains ambiguous. Here the CDR3 DNA reads TGTGCCAGCAGCTTGGTTTCAACGTACTACAATGAGCAGTTCTTC. Protein: CASSLVSTYYNEQFF.